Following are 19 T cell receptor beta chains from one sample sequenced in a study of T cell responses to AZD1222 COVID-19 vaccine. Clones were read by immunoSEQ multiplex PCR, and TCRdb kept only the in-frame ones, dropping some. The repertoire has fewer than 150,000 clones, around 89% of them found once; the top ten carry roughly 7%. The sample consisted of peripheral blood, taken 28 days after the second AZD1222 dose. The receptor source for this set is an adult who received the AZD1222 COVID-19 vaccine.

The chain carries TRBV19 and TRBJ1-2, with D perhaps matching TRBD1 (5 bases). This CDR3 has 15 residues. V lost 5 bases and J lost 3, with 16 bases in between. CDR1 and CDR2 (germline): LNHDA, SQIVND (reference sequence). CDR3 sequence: CASSPTLSGDYGYTF. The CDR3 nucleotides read TGTGCCAGTAGTCCTACCCTGTCGGGGGACTATGGCTACACCTTC.

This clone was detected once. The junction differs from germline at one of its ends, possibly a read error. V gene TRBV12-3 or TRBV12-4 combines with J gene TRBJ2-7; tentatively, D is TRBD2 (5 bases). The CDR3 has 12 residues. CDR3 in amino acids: CAGRLTAYEQYF. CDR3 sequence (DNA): TGTGCCGGCAGACTAACCGCCTACGAGCAGTACTTC.

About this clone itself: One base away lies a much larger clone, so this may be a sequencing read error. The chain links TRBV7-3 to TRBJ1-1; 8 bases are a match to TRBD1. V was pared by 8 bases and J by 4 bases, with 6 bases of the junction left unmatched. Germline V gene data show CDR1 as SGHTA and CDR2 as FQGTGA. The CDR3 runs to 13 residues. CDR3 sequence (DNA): TGTGCCAGCCGACAGGGGCGGGTCACTGAAGCTTTCTTT. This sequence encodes CASRQGRVTEAFF.

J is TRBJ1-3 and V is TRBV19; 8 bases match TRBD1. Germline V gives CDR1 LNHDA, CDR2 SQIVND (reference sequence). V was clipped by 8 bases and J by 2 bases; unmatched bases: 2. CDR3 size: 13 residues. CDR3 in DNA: TGTGCCAGTCAGGGGGCCGCTGGAAACACCATATATTTT. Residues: CASQGAAGNTIYF.

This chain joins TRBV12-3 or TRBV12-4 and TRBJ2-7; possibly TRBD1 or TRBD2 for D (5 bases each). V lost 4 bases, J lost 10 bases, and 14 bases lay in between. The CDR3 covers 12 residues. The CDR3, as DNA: TGTGCCAGCAGTTGGGGACCGAGCTTCCAGTACTTC. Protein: CASSWGPSFQYF.

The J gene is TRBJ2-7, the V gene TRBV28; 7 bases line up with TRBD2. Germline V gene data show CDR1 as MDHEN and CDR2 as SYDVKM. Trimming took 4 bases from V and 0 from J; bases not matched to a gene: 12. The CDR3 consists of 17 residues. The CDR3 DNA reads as TGTGCCAGCAGTTCCCCCCAACTAGCGCCCAGCTCCTACGAGCAGTACTTC. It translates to CASSSPQLAPSSYEQYF.

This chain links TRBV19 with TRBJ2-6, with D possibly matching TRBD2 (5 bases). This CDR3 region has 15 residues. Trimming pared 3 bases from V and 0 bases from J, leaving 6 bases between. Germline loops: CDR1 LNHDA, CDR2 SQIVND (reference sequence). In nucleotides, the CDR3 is TGTGCCAGTAGTATGGGAGTCTCTGGGGCCAACGTCCTGACTTTC. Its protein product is CASSMGVSGANVLTF.

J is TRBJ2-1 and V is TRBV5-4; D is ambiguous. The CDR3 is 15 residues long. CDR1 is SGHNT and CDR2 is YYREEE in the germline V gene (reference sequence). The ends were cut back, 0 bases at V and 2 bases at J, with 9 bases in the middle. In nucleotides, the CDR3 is TGTGCCAGCAGCTTGGTTCCGGGCCCCTACAATGAGCAGTTCTTC. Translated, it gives CASSLVPGPYNEQFF.

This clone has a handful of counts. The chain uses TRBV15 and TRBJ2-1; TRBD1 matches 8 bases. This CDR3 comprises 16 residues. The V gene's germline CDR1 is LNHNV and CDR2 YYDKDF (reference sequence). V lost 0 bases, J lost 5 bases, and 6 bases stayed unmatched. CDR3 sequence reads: CATSRDRDRGHNEQFF. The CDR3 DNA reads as TGTGCCACCAGCAGAGATCGTGACAGGGGACACAATGAGCAGTTCTTC.

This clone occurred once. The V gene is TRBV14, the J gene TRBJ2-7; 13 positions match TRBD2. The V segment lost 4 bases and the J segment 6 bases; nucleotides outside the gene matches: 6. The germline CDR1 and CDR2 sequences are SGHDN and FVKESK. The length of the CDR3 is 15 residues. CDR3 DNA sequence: TGTGCCAGCAGCCGGACTAGCGGGAGAATAAGCGAGCAGTACTTC. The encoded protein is CASSRTSGRISEQYF.

As DNA, the CDR3 is TGTGCCAGTAGTCAGTCTTTAATGGACTACGAGCAGTACTTC. This gives the protein CASSQSLMDYEQYF. The rearrangement links TRBV19 to TRBJ2-7; D gene ambiguous. The CDR3 is 14 amino acids. CDR1 and CDR2 (germline): LNHDA, SQIVND (reference sequence). Trimming cost V 5 bases and J 3 bases, with 14 bases left between them.

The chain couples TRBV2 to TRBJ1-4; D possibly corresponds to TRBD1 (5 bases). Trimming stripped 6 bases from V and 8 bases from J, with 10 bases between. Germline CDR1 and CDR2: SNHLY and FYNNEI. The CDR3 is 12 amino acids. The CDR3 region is CASRGDTEKLFF. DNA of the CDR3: TGTGCCAGCAGAGGGGATACCGAAAAACTGTTTTTT. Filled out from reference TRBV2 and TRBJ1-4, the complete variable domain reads EPEVTQTPSHQVTQMGQEVILRCVPISNHLYFYWYRQILGQKVEFLVSFYNNEISEKSEIFDDQFSVERPDGSNFTLKIRSTKLEDSAMYFCASRGDTEKLFFGSGTQLSVL.

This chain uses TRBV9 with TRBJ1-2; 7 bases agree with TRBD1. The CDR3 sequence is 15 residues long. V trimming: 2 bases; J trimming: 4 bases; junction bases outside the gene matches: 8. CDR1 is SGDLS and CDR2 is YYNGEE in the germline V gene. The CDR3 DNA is TGTGCCAGCAGCGTGGGGGACAGCCCTACCTATGGCTACACCTTC. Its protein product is CASSVGDSPTYGYTF.

In DNA, the CDR3 is TGTGCCAGCGGCACCGGGGCTGTCTATGGCTACACCTTC. Its protein is CASGTGAVYGYTF. V usage is TRBV6-5 and J usage is TRBJ1-2; D possibly corresponds to TRBD1 (5 bases). This CDR3 comprises 13 residues. The V gene's germline CDR1 is MNHEY and CDR2 SVGAGI. The V end lost 8 bases, the J end lost 4 bases, and 14 bases lay between the germline ends.

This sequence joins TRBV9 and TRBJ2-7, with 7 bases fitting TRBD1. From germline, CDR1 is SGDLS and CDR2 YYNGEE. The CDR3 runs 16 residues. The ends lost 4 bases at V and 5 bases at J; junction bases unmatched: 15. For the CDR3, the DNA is TGTGCCAGCAGCACCAACCCGGACAGGTACCCCCACGAGCAGTACTTC. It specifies CASSTNPDRYPHEQYF.

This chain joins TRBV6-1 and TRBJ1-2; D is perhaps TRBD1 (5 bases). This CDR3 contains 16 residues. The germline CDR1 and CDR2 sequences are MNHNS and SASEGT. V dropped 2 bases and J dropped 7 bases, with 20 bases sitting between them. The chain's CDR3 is CASSETGVGRSSGYTF. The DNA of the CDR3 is TGTGCCAGCAGTGAAACGGGGGTCGGGCGTTCTTCTGGCTACACCTTC.

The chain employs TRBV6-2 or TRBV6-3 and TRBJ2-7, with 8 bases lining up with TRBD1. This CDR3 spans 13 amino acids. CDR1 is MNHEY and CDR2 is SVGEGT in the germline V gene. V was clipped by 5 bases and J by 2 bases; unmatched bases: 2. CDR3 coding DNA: TGTGCCAGCAGTGGACAGGGAACCTACGAGCAGTACTTC. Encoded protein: CASSGQGTYEQYF.

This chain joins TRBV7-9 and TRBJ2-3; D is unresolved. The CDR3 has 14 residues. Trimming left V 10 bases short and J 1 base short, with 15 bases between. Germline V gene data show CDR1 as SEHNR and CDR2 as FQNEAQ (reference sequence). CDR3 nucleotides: TGTGCCAACGCGGACCTTGGCGGCACAGATACGCAGTATTTT. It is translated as CANADLGGTDTQYF.

The CDR3 here is CASSSGQGRTEAFF. The CDR3 region has the DNA TGTGCCAGCAGCTCGGGACAGGGGAGGACTGAAGCTTTCTTT. V gene TRBV11-3 combines with J gene TRBJ1-1, with 10 bases identical to TRBD1. The V segment lost 4 bases and the J segment 5 bases; nucleotides outside the gene matches: 4. Germline V gives CDR1 SGHNT, CDR2 YENEEA. The CDR3 loop spans 14 amino acids.